The 14 T cell receptor beta chains below all came from one sample that was sequenced in a study of blood T cell repertoires in COVID-19. Only in-frame clones appear in the TCRdb table, and some are missing; sequencing was by immunoSEQ multiplex PCR. In the table there are tens of thousands of clones, approximately 91% of which are singletons. The material sequenced was peripheral blood. These receptors originate from a man aged 45-65 years with acute or convalescent COVID-19.

This clone showed up just once. The chain is built from TRBV27 and TRBJ2-4; no clear D gene. The CDR3 consists of 17 residues. Deletions cut 5 bases from V and 0 bases from J, with 17 bases between. Germline-derived CDR1 and CDR2 are MNHEY and SMNVEV (reference sequence). The CDR3 nucleotides are TGTGCCAGCAGTCCTGGTGGCAATCCCTTAGCCAAAAACATTCAGTACTTC. The encoded protein is CASSPGGNPLAKNIQYF.

For the CDR3, the DNA is TGTGCCAGCAGCCGACTCGGGACAGGGATCTACGAGCAGTACTTC. This gives the protein CASSRLGTGIYEQYF. This chain joins TRBV7-9 and TRBJ2-7, with 9 bases aligning to TRBD1. The CDR3 sequence is 15 residues long. Trimming at V came to 5 bases and at J to 3 bases, leaving 8 bases not matched to a gene. CDR1 and CDR2 (germline): SEHNR, FQNEAQ (reference sequence).

The chain joins TRBV5-1 to TRBJ2-5, with 10 positions matching TRBD2. The CDR3 sequence is 16 residues long. Germline CDR1 SGHRS, CDR2 YFSETQ. Trimming took 1 base from V and 1 from J; bases not matched to a gene: 4. The CDR3 DNA is TGCGCCAGCAGCTTGTTCTCTAGCGGGGGCCAAGAGACCCAGTACTTC. Translation: CASSLFSSGGQETQYF.

The chain recombines TRBV21-1 with TRBJ2-3; the table calls TRBD1, which could not be checked here. TRBV21-1 is listed as a pseudogene. The CDR3 totals 18 residues. The CDR3 nucleotides are TGTGCCAGCAGCAAAGAGGCGGGACAGCCCATCAGAACAGATACGCAGTATTTT. It is translated as CASSKEAGQPIRTDTQYF.

This clone is a singleton in its sample. This chain links TRBV5-1 with TRBJ2-1, with D unclear. The ends were cut back, 1 base at V and 0 bases at J, with 8 bases in the middle. The CDR3 has 15 amino acids. Germline V gives CDR1 SGHRS, CDR2 YFSETQ. The CDR3 DNA sequence: TGCGCCAGCAGCTTGTCAGGATACTCCTACAATGAGCAGTTCTTC. Its translation: CASSLSGYSYNEQFF.

J is TRBJ1-2 and V is TRBV10-2; D possibly corresponds to TRBD1 (6 bases). The length of the CDR3 is 13 residues. Germline V gene data show CDR1 as WSHSY and CDR2 as SAAADI. V was pared by 5 bases and J by 7 bases, with 14 bases between. CDR3 sequence reads: CASSSTGIGGYTF. CDR3 coding DNA: TGCGCCAGCAGTTCAACAGGGATCGGTGGCTACACCTTC.

This clone rates as medium-sized. V gene TRBV2 combines with J gene TRBJ2-5; the D gene is possibly TRBD2 (5 bases). Looked up from germline, CDR1 is SNHLY and CDR2 is FYNNEI. Trimming pared 7 bases from V and 0 bases from J, leaving 9 bases between. This CDR3 comprises 13 residues. This chain's CDR3 is CASNLDYQETQYF. CDR3 coding DNA: TGTGCCAGCAACCTGGACTACCAAGAGACCCAGTACTTC. Filled out from reference TRBV2 and TRBJ2-5, the complete variable domain reads EPEVTQTPSHQVTQMGQEVILRCVPISNHLYFYWYRQILGQKVEFLVSFYNNEISEKSEIFDDQFSVERPDGSNFTLKIRSTKLEDSAMYFCASNLDYQETQYFGPGTRLLVL.

About this clone itself: Compared with germline, one end of the junction differs, possibly owing to a read error. The J gene is TRBJ2-7, the V gene TRBV4-2, with D possibly TRBD1 on 6 matching bases. Looked up from germline, CDR1 is LGHNA and CDR2 is YNFKEQ. This CDR3 is 15 amino acids long. The CDR3 DNA follows: TGTGCCAGCAGCAAAGAACAGGGTCTTCTCTACGAGCAGTACTTC. Protein sequence: CASSKEQGLLYEQYF.

A word on this clone: In the same sample, other DNA sequences code for this CDR3. The rearrangement uses TRBV6-5 and TRBJ1-1; 8 positions agree with TRBD1. Trimming removed 5 bases from V and 6 bases from J; junction bases left unmatched: 2. Germline lookup yields CDR1 MNHEY and CDR2 SVGAGI. This CDR3 is 12 amino acids long. CDR3 amino acids: CASSRQGSEAFF. CDR3 coding DNA: TGTGCCAGCAGTCGACAGGGGTCTGAAGCTTTCTTT.

The V gene is TRBV7-2, the J gene TRBJ2-5, with TRBD2 matching 12 bases. V trimming: 5 bases; J trimming: 11 bases; junction bases outside the gene matches: 9. In germline, CDR1 is SGHTA, CDR2 FQGNSA. The CDR3 contains 14 residues. Here the CDR3 reads CASSPKLAGGNQYF. CDR3 DNA sequence: TGTGCCAGCAGCCCCAAGCTAGCGGGGGGGAATCAGTACTTC.

In nucleotides, the CDR3 is TGTGCCAGCAGCTTAAGGGACAGGTCTAGAGCTTTCTTT. Its protein product is CASSLRDRSRAFF. The J gene is TRBJ1-1, the V gene TRBV11-1; TRBD1 matches 8 bases. The CDR3 is made up of 13 amino acids. CDR1 is SGHAT and CDR2 is FQDESV in the germline V gene (reference sequence). V lost 2 bases and J lost 10; bases outside the gene matches: 6. The complete variable domain, with remaining parts taken from reference TRBV11-1 and TRBJ1-1, reads EAEVAQSPRYKITEKSQAVAFWCDPISGHATLYWYRQILGQGPELLVQFQDESVVDDSQLPKDRFSAERLKGVDSTLKIQPAELGDSAMYLCASSLRDRSRAFFGQGTRLTVV.

The chain couples TRBV2 to TRBJ1-2, with a weak D call TRBD1 (5 bases). Germline CDR1 is SNHLY and CDR2 is FYNNEI. This CDR3 contains 16 residues. Trimming took off 4 bases at V and 4 bases at J, with 19 bases between the two ends. CDR3 loop: CASSGQGSEARYGYTF. CDR3 nucleotides: TGTGCCAGCAGTGGGCAGGGAAGCGAAGCCCGCTATGGCTACACCTTC.

The rearrangement links TRBV9 to TRBJ2-2, with TRBD2 matching over 9 bases. CDR1 is SGDLS, CDR2 YYNGEE, per germline. This CDR3 region has 16 residues. V gave up 0 bases and J gave up 3 bases; unmatched junction bases: 3. The CDR3 sequence: CASSVAGLAYTGELFF. The CDR3 bases are TGTGCCAGCAGCGTAGCGGGACTAGCTTACACCGGGGAGCTGTTTTTT.

The rearrangement joins TRBV9 to TRBJ2-3, with TRBD2 identical over 7 bases. Trimming at V came to 5 bases and at J to 3 bases, leaving 3 bases not matched to a gene. The CDR3 length is 13 residues. Germline V gives CDR1 SGDLS, CDR2 YYNGEE. The chain's CDR3 is CASRGLETDTQYF. CDR3 sequence (DNA): TGTGCCAGCAGAGGACTAGAAACAGATACGCAGTATTTT.